Detailed here is one T cell receptor (beta chain). The junction and the germline gene differ at one end; a read error may be behind it. Profiling relied on immunoSEQ multiplex PCR, and the TCRdb table lists in-frame clones only, not all of them. The repertoire holds 150,000 to 200,000 clones, with 80% to 85% as singletons. The data were taken from a study of blood T cell repertoires in COVID-19. Sequencing used PBMCs or T cells enriched from blood (not recorded which). This clonotype was obtained from a woman aged 50 to 60 who had recovered from COVID-19.

The CDR3 DNA follows: TGTGCCAGCACCTTATTCGAGGGGGCTGGCTACACCTTC. Its protein product is CASTLFEGAGYTF. The V call is TRBV7-3, the J call TRBJ1-2, with 7 bases identical to TRBD1. The germline gives CDR1 SGHTA, CDR2 FQGTGA. The CDR3 totals 13 residues.